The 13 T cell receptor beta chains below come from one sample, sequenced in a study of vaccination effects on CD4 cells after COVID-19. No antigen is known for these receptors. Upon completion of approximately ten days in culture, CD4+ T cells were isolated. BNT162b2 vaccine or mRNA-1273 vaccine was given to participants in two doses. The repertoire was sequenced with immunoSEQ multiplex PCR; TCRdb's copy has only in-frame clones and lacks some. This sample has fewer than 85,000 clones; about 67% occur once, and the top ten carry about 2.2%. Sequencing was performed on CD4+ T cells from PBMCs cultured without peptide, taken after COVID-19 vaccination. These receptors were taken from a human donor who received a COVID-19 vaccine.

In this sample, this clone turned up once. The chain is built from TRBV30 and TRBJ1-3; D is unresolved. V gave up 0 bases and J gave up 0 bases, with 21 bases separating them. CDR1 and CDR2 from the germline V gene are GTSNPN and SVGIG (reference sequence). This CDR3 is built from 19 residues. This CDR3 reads CAWSVLGLAHPSSGNTIYF. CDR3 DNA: TGTGCCTGGAGTGTACTAGGGCTCGCGCATCCGAGCTCTGGAAACACCATATATTTT.

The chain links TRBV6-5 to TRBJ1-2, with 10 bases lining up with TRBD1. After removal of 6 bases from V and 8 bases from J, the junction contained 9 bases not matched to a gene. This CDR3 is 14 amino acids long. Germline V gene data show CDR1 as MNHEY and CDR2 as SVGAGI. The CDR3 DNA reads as TGTGCCAGCAGGCTTCCGGGACAGGGGAAAGGCTACACCTTC. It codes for CASRLPGQGKGYTF.

The CDR3 sequence is CASSLTLGRGVSGNTIYF. As DNA, the CDR3 is TGTGCCAGCAGCTTAACCTTAGGCAGGGGGGTCTCTGGAAACACCATATATTTT. This chain uses TRBV7-8 with TRBJ1-3, with TRBD1 matching 7 bases. The CDR3 is made up of 18 amino acids. V dropped 2 bases and J dropped 0; count of bases not matched to a gene: 10. Germline V gene lookup returns CDR1 SGHVS and CDR2 FQNEAQ.

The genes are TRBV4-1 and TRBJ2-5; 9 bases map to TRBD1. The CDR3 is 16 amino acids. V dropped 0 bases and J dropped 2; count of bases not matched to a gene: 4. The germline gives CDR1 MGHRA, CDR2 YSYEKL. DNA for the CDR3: TGCGCCAGCAGCCAAGACCGGACAGGGGCTCAAGAGACCCAGTACTTC. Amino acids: CASSQDRTGAQETQYF.

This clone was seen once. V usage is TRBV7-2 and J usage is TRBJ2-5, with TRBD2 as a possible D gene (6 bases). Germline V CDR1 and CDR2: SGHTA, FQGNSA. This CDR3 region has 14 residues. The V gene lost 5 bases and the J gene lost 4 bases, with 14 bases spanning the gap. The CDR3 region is CASSPTRRGETQYF. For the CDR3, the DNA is TGTGCCAGCAGCCCAACCCGGAGGGGAGAGACCCAGTACTTC.

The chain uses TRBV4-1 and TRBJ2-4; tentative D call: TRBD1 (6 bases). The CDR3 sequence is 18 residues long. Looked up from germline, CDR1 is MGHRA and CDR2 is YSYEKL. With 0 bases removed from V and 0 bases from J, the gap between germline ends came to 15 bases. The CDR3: CASSQEGRGQLAKNIQYF. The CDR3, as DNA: TGCGCCAGCAGCCAAGAAGGCAGGGGACAACTAGCCAAAAACATTCAGTACTTC.

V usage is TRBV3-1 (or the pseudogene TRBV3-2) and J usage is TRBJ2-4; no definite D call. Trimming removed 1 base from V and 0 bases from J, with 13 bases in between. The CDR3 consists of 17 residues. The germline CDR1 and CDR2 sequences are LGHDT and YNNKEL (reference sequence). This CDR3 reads CASSQVRQPLAKNIQYF. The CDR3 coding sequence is TGTGCCAGCAGCCAAGTAAGACAACCCCTAGCCAAAAACATTCAGTACTTC.

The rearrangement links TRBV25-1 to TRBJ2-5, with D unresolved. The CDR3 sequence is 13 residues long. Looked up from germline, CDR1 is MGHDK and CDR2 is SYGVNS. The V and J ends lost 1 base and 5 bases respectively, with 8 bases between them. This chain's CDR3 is CASSESTRETQYF. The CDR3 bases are TGTGCCAGCAGTGAATCCACCCGGGAGACCCAGTACTTC.

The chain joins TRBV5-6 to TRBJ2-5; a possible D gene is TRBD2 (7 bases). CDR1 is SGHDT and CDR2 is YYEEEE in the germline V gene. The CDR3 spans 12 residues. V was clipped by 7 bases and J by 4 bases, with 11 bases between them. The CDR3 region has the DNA TGTGCCAGCCGGGGGGCCGGAGAGACCCAGTACTTC. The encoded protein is CASRGAGETQYF.

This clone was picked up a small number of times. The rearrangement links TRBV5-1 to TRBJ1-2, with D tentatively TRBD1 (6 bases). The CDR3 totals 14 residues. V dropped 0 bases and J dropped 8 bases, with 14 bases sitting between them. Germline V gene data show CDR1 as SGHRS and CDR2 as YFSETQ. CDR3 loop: CASSLGGSGVGYTF. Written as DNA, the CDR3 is TGCGCCAGCAGCTTGGGGGGCTCAGGGGTCGGCTACACCTTC.

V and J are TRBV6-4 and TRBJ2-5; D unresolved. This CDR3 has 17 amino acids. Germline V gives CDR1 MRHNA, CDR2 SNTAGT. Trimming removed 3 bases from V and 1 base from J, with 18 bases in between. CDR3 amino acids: CASSESPRGIVQETQYF. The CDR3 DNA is TGTGCCAGCAGTGAGAGTCCTCGAGGTATAGTCCAAGAGACCCAGTACTTC.

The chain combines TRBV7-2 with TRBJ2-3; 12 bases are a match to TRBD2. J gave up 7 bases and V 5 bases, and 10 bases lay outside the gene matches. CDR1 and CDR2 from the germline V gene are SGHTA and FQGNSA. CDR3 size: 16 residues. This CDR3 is CASSPTLAGGRNTQYF. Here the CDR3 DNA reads TGTGCCAGCAGCCCTACGCTAGCGGGGGGGCGGAATACGCAGTATTTT. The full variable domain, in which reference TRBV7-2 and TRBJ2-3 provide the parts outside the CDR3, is GAGVSQSPSNKVTEKGKDVELRCDPISGHTALYWYRQSLGQGLEFLIYFQGNSAPDKSGLPSDRFSAERTGGSVSTLTIQRTQQEDSAVYLCASSPTLAGGRNTQYFGPGTRLTVL.

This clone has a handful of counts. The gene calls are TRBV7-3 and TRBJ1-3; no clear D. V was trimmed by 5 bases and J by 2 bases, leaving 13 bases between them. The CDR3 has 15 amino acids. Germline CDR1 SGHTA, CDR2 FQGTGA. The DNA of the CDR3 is TGTGCCAGCAGCCCCCAAGGCACTACTGGAAACACCATATATTTT. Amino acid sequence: CASSPQGTTGNTIYF.